This TCR beta chain was documented in a study of cytomegalovirus exposure and HLA in healthy donors. Overall study results and limits: Judged likely to be a sequencing artifact was a cluster of highly shared sequence variants. There were under 200 TCR beta chains listed as cytomegalovirus-associated.

Primers included in the PCR were 60 Vbeta and 13 Jbeta primers. Authors' analysis steps: In a later analysis, of about 80 million unique beta chains, around 11 million appeared in at least two donors. Here immunoSEQ multiplex PCR was the method, and the copy in TCRdb shows in-frame clones only, minus some. V and J calls and clone size come straight from that table; D and trimming were deduced from the DNA. The profile shows 150,000 to 200,000 clones, about 76% of them singletons. In regard to this clone: Its antigen is unknown.

There are 11 residues in the CDR3. The germline V gene encodes CDR1 DFQATT and CDR2 SNEGSKA (reference sequence). The clonotype was recovered from a male donor in good health and CMV-seropositive. This sequence joins TRBV20-1 and TRBJ1-1; D is undetermined. Sequenced sample: PBMCs. The CDR3 loop is CRVPVNTEAFF. In DNA form, the CDR3 reads TGCAGAGTTCCAGTAAACACTGAAGCTTTCTTT.